Each of the 17 T cell receptor beta chains below was sequenced from the same sample in a study of CXCR3-negative and CXCR3-positive naive CD8 T cells. These TCRs are of unknown antigen specificity. Study conclusions and caveats: Naive cells positive for CXCR3 carried more hydrophobic TRB CDR3s than CXCR3-negative ones.

Through 5' RACE with UMI labels, the TRB cDNA libraries were prepared. One entry per CDR3 protein, without DNA, is what TCRdb gives after re-calling the 5' RACE reads. Here the sample table reports about 50,000 distinct CDR3 sequences. Sequencing was performed on naive CXCR3+ CD8+ T cells from blood. As for subset: CD45RO-CCR7+CD27+CD95- naive CD8+ T cells expressing CXCR3 (TNR3+). These receptors were obtained from a human donor in good health. Some clones in this sample may be carry-over from other donors' samples.

This CDR3 reads CSVEGSPAGGETQYF. V is TRBV29-1 and J is TRBJ2-5; there is no DNA to check the TCRdb D call of TRBD2. Germline V gene data show CDR1 as SQVTM and CDR2 as ANQGSEA. The CDR3 consists of 15 residues.

This rearrangement joins TRBV15 to TRBJ2-6. This CDR3 is built from 18 residues. Germline-derived CDR1 and CDR2 are LNHNV and YYDKDF (reference sequence). The CDR3 loop reads CATSSPAAEWVGANVLTF.

The V and J genes are TRBV3-1 and TRBJ2-1; the TCRdb call, TRBD1, lacks DNA for checking. Germline V gene lookup returns CDR1 LGHDT and CDR2 YNNKEL (reference sequence). This CDR3 spans 19 amino acids. This CDR3 is CASSQVQGAFLRSYNEQFF.

This clonotype counts as medium-sized (0.01 to 0.1%) by frequency. The chain has TRBV6-2 or TRBV6-3 and TRBJ2-2. Germline values: CDR1 MNHEY, CDR2 SVGEGT. This CDR3 has 12 residues. CDR3 amino acids: CASSFVAGELFF.

The CDR3 is CASSLGYSAAYEQYF. This chain uses TRBV7-6 with TRBJ2-7. From germline, CDR1 is SGHVS and CDR2 FNYEAQ. This CDR3 contains 15 residues.

The chain employs TRBV2 and TRBJ1-5; TCRdb picks TRBD1, but there is no DNA to check that call. Germline V gene lookup returns CDR1 SNHLY and CDR2 FYNNEI. The CDR3 has 14 amino acids. CDR3: CASLGRISNQPQHF.

The chain is built from TRBV7-9 and TRBJ2-1; TCRdb names TRBD2, which stays unverified in the absence of DNA. Germline V gives CDR1 SEHNR, CDR2 FQNEAQ (reference sequence). The CDR3 length is 12 residues. The CDR3 is CARGTSGGKQFF.

The V gene is TRBV14, the J gene TRBJ2-3; TCRdb designates TRBD1, a call that cannot be tested without DNA. Germline CDR1 SGHDN, CDR2 FVKESK. CDR3 length equals 15 residues. CDR3 sequence: CASSPQGLPTDTQYF.

The chain links TRBV7-6 to TRBJ2-3; TCRdb gives TRBD2 as the D gene, but with no DNA this cannot be confirmed. Germline loops: CDR1 SGHVS, CDR2 FNYEAQ. The length of the CDR3 is 15 residues. The CDR3 spells CASSSLNEGTDTQYF.

The chain combines TRBV6-2 or TRBV6-3 with TRBJ1-5. This CDR3 comprises 13 residues. Germline CDR1 and CDR2: MNHEY and SVGEGT. The CDR3 is CASHWRPNQPQHF.

The chain is built from TRBV7-9 and TRBJ1-5; TCRdb reports TRBD1, a call that lacks DNA to check it against. Germline CDR1 reads SEHNR; CDR2 reads FQNEAQ (reference sequence). The CDR3 runs to 13 residues. The CDR3 sequence: CASSQYQGQPQHF.

V usage is TRBV30 and J usage is TRBJ2-2; TCRdb proposes TRBD1, but this gene call is untestable without DNA. Looked up from germline, CDR1 is GTSNPN and CDR2 is SVGIG (reference sequence). This CDR3 comprises 15 residues. The CDR3 protein is CAWQSNRVHTGELFF.

The chain employs TRBV27 and TRBJ1-1. In germline, CDR1 is MNHEY, CDR2 SMNVEV (reference sequence). The CDR3 contains 15 residues. The CDR3: CASSLSRDLNTEAFF.

This chain links TRBV27 with TRBJ1-5; TCRdb's assignment of TRBD1 cannot be checked, as there is no DNA. The germline gives CDR1 MNHEY, CDR2 SMNVEV (reference sequence). This CDR3 is built from 16 residues. This CDR3 is CASSLSGQAYNQPQHF.

The chain recombines TRBV28 with TRBJ2-2; as DNA is missing, the TRBD2 call by TCRdb cannot be tested. The CDR3 sequence is 15 residues long. Germline V gene lookup returns CDR1 MDHEN and CDR2 SYDVKM. CDR3: CASSLLRGETGELFF.

The J gene is TRBJ2-5, the V gene TRBV7-6; as DNA is missing, the TRBD2 call by TCRdb cannot be tested. This CDR3 comprises 12 residues. Germline V gene lookup returns CDR1 SGHVS and CDR2 FNYEAQ. The CDR3 loop is CASSSLEETQYF.

The chain links TRBV7-8 to TRBJ1-6. The CDR3 length is 17 residues. Germline V lookup: CDR1 SGHVS, CDR2 FQNEAQ. CDR3 region: CASSPNSGSSYNSPLHF.